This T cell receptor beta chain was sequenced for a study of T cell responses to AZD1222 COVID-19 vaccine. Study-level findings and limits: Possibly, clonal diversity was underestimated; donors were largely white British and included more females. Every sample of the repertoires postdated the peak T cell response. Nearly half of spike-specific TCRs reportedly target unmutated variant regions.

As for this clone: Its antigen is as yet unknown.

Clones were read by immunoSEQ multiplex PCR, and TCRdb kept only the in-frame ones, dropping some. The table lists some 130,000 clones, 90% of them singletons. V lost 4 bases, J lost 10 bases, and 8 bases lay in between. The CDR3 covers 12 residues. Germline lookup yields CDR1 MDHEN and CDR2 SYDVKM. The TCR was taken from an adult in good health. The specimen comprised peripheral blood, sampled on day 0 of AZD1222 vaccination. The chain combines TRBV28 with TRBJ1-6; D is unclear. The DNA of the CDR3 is TGTGCCAGCAGTTCCTTACTATCACCCCTCCACTTT. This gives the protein CASSSLLSPLHF.